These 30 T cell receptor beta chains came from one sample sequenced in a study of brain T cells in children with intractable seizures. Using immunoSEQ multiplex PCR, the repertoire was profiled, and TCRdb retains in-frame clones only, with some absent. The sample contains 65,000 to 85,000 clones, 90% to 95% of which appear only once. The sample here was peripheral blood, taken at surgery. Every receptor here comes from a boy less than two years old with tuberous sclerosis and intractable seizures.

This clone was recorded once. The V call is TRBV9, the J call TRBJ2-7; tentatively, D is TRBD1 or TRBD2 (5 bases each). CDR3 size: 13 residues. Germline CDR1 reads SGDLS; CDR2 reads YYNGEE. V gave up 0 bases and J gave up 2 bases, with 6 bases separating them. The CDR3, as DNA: TGTGCCAGCAGCGTAGGGGGGACCTACGAGCAGTACTTC. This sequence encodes CASSVGGTYEQYF.

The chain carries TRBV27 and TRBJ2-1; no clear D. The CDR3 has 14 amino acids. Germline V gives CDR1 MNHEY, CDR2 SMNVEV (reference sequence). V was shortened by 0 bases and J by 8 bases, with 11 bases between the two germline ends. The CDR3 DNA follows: TGTGCCAGCAGTTTATCGGACGCTGCGGATGAGCAGTTCTTC. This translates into CASSLSDAADEQFF.

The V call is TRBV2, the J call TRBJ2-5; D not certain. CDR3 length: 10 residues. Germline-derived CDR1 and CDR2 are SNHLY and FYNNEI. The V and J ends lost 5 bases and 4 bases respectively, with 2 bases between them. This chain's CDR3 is CASSRETQYF. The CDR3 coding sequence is TGTGCCAGCAGTCGAGAGACCCAGTACTTC.

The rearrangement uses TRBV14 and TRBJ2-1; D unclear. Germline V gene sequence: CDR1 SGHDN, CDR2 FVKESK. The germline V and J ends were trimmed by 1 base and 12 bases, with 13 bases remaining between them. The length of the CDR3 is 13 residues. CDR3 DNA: TGTGCCAGCAGCCAAGGAGGAGCGAGAAGGCAGTTCTTC. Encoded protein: CASSQGGARRQFF.

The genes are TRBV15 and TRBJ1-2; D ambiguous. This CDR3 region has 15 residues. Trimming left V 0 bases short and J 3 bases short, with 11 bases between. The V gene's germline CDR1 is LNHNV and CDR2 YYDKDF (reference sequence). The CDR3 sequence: CATSREPGSDYGYTF. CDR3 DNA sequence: TGTGCCACCAGCAGAGAACCGGGGAGCGACTATGGCTACACCTTC.

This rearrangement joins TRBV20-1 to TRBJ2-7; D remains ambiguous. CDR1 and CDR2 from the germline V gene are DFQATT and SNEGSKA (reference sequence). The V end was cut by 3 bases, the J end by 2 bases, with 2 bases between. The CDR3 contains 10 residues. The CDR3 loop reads CSASPYEQYF. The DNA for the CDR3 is TGCAGTGCTAGCCCCTACGAGCAGTACTTC.

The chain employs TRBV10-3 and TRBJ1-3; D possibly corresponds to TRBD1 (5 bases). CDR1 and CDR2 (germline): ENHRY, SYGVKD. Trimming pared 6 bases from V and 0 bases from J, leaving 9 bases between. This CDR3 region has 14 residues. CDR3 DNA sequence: TGTGCCATCAGGGGGACGGACTCTGGAAACACCATATATTTT. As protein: CAIRGTDSGNTIYF.

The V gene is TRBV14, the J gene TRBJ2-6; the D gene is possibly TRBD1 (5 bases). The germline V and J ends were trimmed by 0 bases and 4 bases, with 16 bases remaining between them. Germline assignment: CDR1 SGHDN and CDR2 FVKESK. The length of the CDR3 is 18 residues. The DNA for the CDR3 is TGTGCCAGCAGCCAAGAAATAGGGGCCCCAATCGGGGCCAACGTCCTGACTTTC. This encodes CASSQEIGAPIGANVLTF. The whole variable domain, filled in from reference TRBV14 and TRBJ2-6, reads EAGVTQFPSHSVIEKGQTVTLRCDPISGHDNLYWYRRVMGKEIKFLLHFVKESKQDESGMPNNRFLAERTGGTYSTLKVQPAELEDSGVYFCASSQEIGAPIGANVLTFGAGSRLTVL.

The CDR3 DNA follows: TGTGCCAGCAGCTTGGCTGATCTTTTCAGGGGTGAGGACGAGCAGTACTTC. This codes for CASSLADLFRGEDEQYF. The chain joins TRBV5-8 to TRBJ2-7; a possible D gene is TRBD1 (6 bases). The germline gives CDR1 SGHTS, CDR2 YDEGEE. V was pared by 0 bases and J by 5 bases, with 21 bases between. The CDR3 extends over 17 amino acids.

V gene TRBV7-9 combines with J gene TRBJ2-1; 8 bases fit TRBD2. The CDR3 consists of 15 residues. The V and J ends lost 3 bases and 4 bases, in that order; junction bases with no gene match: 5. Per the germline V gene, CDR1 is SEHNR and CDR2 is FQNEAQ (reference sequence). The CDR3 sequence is CASSFVSGSYNEQFF. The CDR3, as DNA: TGTGCCAGCAGCTTTGTCAGCGGGAGTTACAATGAGCAGTTCTTC.

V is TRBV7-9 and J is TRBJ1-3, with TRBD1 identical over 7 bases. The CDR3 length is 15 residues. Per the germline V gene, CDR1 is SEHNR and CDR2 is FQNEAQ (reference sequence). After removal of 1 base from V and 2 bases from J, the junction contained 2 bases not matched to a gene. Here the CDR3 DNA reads TGTGCCAGCAGCTTAGGTGGACAGGCTGGAAACACCATATATTTT. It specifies CASSLGGQAGNTIYF.

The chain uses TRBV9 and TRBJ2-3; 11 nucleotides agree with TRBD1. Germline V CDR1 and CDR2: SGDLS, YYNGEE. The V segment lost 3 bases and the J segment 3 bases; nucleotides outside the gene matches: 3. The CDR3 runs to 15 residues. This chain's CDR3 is CASSGTGGWTDTQYF. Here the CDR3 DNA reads TGTGCCAGCAGCGGGACAGGGGGCTGGACAGATACGCAGTATTTT.

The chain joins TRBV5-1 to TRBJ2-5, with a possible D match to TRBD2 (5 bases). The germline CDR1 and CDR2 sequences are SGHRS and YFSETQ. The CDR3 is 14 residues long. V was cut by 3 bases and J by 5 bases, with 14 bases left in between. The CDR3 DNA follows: TGCGCCAGCAGCTCCAAACTAGGATTGGAGACCCAGTACTTC. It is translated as CASSSKLGLETQYF.

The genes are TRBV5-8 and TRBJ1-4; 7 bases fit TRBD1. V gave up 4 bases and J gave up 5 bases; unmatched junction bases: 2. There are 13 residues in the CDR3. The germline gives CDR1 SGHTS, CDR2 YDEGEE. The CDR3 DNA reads TGTGCCAGCAGCGGGACAGCGAATGAAAAACTGTTTTTT. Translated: CASSGTANEKLFF.

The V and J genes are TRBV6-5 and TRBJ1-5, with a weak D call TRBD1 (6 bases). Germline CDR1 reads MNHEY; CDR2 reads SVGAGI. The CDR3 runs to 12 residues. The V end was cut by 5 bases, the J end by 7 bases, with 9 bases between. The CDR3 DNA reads TGTGCCAGCAGTCACAGGGACCAGCCCCAGCATTTT. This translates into CASSHRDQPQHF.

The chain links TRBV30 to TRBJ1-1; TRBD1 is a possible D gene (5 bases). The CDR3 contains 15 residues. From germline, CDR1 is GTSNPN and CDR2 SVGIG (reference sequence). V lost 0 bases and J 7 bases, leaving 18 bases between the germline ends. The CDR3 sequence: CAWSVLERGESEAFF. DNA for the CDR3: TGTGCCTGGAGTGTACTAGAAAGGGGAGAAAGTGAAGCTTTCTTT.

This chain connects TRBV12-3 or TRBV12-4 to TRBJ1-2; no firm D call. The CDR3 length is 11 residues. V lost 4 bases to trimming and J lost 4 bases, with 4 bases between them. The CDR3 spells CASSSGYGYTF. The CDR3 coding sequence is TGTGCCAGCAGTTCAGGCTATGGCTACACCTTC.

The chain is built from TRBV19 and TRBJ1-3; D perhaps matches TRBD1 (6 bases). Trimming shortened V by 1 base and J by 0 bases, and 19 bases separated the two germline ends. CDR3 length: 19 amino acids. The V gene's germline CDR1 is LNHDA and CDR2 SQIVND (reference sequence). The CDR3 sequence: CASSIVQGRRDYSGNTIYF. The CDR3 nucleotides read TGTGCCAGTAGTATAGTCCAGGGGCGGCGAGACTACTCTGGAAACACCATATATTTT.

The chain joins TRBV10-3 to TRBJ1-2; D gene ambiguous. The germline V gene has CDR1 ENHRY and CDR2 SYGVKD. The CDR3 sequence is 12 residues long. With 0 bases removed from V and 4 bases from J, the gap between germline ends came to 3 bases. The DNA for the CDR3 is TGTGCCATCAGTGAGTCCACCTATGGCTACACCTTC. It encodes CAISESTYGYTF.

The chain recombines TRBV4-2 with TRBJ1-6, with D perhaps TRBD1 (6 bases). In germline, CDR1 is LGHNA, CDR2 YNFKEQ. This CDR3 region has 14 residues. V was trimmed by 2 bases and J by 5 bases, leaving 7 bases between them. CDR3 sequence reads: CASSQNRDNSPLHF. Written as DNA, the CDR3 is TGTGCCAGCAGCCAAAACAGGGATAATTCACCCCTCCACTTT.

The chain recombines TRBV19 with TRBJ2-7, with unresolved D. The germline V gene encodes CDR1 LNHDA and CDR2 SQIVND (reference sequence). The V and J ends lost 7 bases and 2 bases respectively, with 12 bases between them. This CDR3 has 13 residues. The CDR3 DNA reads TGTGCCAGTACTCCAGGCACGACCTACGAGCAGTACTTC. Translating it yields CASTPGTTYEQYF.

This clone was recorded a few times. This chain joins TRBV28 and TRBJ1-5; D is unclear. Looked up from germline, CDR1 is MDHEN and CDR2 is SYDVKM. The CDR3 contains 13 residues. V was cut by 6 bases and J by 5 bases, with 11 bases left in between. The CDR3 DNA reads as TGTGCCAGCAGGGGGAGCGGGGATCAGCCCCAGCATTTT. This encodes CASRGSGDQPQHF.

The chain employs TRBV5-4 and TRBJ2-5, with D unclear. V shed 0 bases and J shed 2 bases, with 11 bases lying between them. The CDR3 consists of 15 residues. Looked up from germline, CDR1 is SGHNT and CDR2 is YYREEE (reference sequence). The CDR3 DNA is TGTGCCAGCAGCTTGGAACACAGTCCTCAAGAGACCCAGTACTTC. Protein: CASSLEHSPQETQYF.

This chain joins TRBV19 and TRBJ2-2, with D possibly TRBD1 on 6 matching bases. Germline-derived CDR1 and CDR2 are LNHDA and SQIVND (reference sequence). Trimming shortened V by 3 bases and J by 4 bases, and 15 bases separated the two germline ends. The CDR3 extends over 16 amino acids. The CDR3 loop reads CASSIHRVQSTGELFF. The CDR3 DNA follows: TGTGCCAGTAGTATCCACAGGGTACAGTCCACCGGGGAGCTGTTTTTT.

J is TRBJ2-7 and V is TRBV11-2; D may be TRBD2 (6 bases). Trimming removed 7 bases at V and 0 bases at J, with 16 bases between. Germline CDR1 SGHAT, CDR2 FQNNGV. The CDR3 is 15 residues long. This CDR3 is CASTSSGLSSYEQYF. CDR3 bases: TGTGCCAGCACCTCCTCGGGACTCAGCTCCTACGAGCAGTACTTC.

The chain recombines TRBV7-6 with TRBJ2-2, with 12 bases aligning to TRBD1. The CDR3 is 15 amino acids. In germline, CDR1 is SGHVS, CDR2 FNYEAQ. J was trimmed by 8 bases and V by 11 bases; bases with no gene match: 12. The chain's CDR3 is CAAGVRDRGPGELFF. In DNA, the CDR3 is TGTGCCGCCGGGGTGCGGGACAGGGGGCCTGGGGAGCTGTTTTTT.

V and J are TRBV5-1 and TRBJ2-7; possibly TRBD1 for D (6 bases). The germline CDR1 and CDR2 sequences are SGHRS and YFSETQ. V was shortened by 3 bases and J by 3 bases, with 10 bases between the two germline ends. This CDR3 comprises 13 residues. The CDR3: CASSSDRVYEQYF. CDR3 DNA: TGCGCCAGCAGCTCGGACAGAGTCTACGAGCAGTACTTC. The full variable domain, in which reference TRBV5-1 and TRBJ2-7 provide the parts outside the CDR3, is KAGVTQTPRYLIKTRGQQVTLSCSPISGHRSVSWYQQTPGQGLQFLFEYFSETQRNKGNFPGRFSGRQFSNSRSEMNVSTLELGDSALYLCASSSDRVYEQYFGPGTRLTVT.

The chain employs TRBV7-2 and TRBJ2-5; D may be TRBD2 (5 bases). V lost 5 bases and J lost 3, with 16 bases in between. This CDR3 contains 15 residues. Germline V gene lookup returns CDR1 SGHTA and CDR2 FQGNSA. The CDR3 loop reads CASSARGSMEETQYF. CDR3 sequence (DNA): TGTGCCAGCAGCGCCAGAGGGTCCATGGAAGAGACCCAGTACTTC.

In DNA form, the CDR3 reads TGTGCCAGCAGCCAAGATCTCCTCCAGGGGGCCTATTATGGCTACACCTTC. It is translated as CASSQDLLQGAYYGYTF. This rearrangement joins TRBV3-1 (or the pseudogene TRBV3-2) to TRBJ1-2, with 8 bases fitting TRBD1. CDR1 LGHDT and CDR2 YNNKEL come from the germline V gene (reference sequence). This CDR3 region has 17 residues. After removal of 0 bases from V and 5 bases from J, the junction contained 11 bases not matched to a gene.

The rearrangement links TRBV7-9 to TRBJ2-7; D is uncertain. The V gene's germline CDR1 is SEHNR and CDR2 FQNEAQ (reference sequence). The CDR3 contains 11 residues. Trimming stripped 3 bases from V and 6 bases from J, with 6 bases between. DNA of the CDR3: TGTGCCAGCAGCTTTGGGGTCGAGCAGTACTTC. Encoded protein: CASSFGVEQYF.